The 25 T cell receptor beta chains presented below share a single source sample, sequenced in a study of early T cells in non-severe SARS-CoV-2 infection. MiXCR, applied by TCRdb to the 5' RACE reads, yields one record per CDR3 protein. Here the sample spans 50,000 to 60,000 distinct CDR3 sequences, around 13% being singletons. Sequenced sample: whole blood. These receptors all stem from an adult who was a healthcare worker with PCR-confirmed SARS-CoV-2 infection or an uninfected control (not recorded which).

In its sample, this clonotype was seen many times. The chain has TRBV5-1 and TRBJ2-3; possibly TRBD1 for D (5 bases). Trimming removed 4 bases from V and 4 bases from J, with 16 bases in between. The germline CDR1 and CDR2 sequences are SGHRS and YFSETQ. The CDR3 spans 15 residues. CDR3 bases: TGCGCCAGCAGCCCCAGGGTTTATGGCGCAGATACGCAGTATTTT. It yields the protein CASSPRVYGADTQYF.

This clonotype was counted at least ten times. The chain combines TRBV11-2 with TRBJ2-5; 7 bases are a match to TRBD2. The germline gives CDR1 SGHAT, CDR2 FQNNGV. The CDR3 covers 15 residues. V was pared by 6 bases and J by 4 bases, with 11 bases of the junction left unmatched. The CDR3 here is CASSTWTSRGETQYF. In DNA, the CDR3 is TGTGCCAGCAGTACTTGGACTAGTCGAGGAGAGACCCAGTACTTC. The full variable domain, its missing parts supplied by reference TRBV11-2 and TRBJ2-5, is EAGVAQSPRYKIIEKRQSVAFWCNPISGHATLYWYQQILGQGPKLLIQFQNNGVVDDSQLPKDRFSAERLKGVDSTLKIQPAKLEDSAVYLCASSTWTSRGETQYFGPGTRLLVL.

The genes are TRBV20-1 and TRBJ2-7; D is undetermined. The CDR3 covers 13 residues. Germline values: CDR1 DFQATT, CDR2 SNEGSKA (reference sequence). V was clipped by 6 bases and J by 3 bases, with 15 bases between them. Here the CDR3 reads CSAPSSSLYEQYF. In nucleotides, the CDR3 is TGCAGTGCCCCCAGCAGTTCGCTCTACGAGCAGTACTTC.

This clonotype was counted only a few times. This sequence joins TRBV5-1 and TRBJ2-1; D assignment may be TRBD1 or TRBD2 (5 bases each). There are 14 residues in the CDR3. Trimming cost V 3 bases and J 7 bases, with 14 bases left between them. The germline V gene has CDR1 SGHRS and CDR2 YFSETQ. The CDR3 DNA sequence: TGCGCCAGCAGCTGGGGGACGGCGGCGAATGAGCAGTTCTTC. Translated, it gives CASSWGTAANEQFF.

This chain uses TRBV21-1 with TRBJ2-7; the table's D call, TRBD1, was not checked against the DNA. TRBV21-1 is termed a pseudogene. The CDR3 loop spans 13 amino acids. The CDR3 protein is CASSPGQYYEQYF. CDR3 DNA sequence: TGTGCCAGCAGCCCGGGACAATACTACGAGCAGTACTTC.

This clonotype was seen a handful of times. V gene TRBV2 combines with J gene TRBJ2-3; D unresolved. CDR3 length equals 13 residues. V lost 6 bases and J 2 bases, leaving 9 bases between the germline ends. Per the germline V gene, CDR1 is SNHLY and CDR2 is FYNNEI. CDR3 region: CASRKALTDTQYF. CDR3 nucleotides: TGTGCCAGCAGAAAGGCGCTCACAGATACGCAGTATTTT.

The V call is TRBV24-1, the J call TRBJ2-3, with 7 nucleotides matching TRBD1. This CDR3 spans 14 amino acids. V gave up 11 bases and J gave up 0 bases; unmatched junction bases: 7. CDR1 and CDR2 (germline): KGHDR, SFDVKD. In DNA, the CDR3 is TGTGCCATATCACCGGGACAGAGCACAGATACGCAGTATTTT. Its protein product is CAISPGQSTDTQYF.

The table lists this clonotype with many counts. The chain combines TRBV6-6 with TRBJ2-1, with a possible D match to TRBD1 (6 bases). The CDR3 runs 16 residues. Looked up from germline, CDR1 is MNHNY and CDR2 is SVGAGI (reference sequence). Trimming took off 6 bases at V and 4 bases at J, with 19 bases between the two ends. The CDR3 loop is CASSHGARTDYNEQFF. The CDR3 DNA is TGTGCCAGCAGCCACGGTGCCCGGACAGATTACAATGAGCAGTTCTTC.

The table lists this clonotype with a few counts. The chain has TRBV6-2 or TRBV6-3 and TRBJ2-5; 8 bases agree with TRBD2. CDR1 is MNHEY, CDR2 SVGEGT, per germline. The V segment lost 8 bases and the J segment 5 bases; nucleotides outside the gene matches: 4. This CDR3 has 12 amino acids. Written as DNA, the CDR3 is TGTGCCAGCTCGACTAGCGCCGAGACCCAGTACTTC. Amino acid sequence: CASSTSAETQYF.

V is TRBV20-1 and J is TRBJ1-6; D perhaps matches TRBD1 (5 bases). Germline V gene sequence: CDR1 DFQATT, CDR2 SNEGSKA (reference sequence). The CDR3 covers 16 residues. V was shortened by 6 bases and J by 7 bases, with 22 bases between the two germline ends. The CDR3 DNA is TGCAGTGCCCCGCCAGGCAGGGCGAGTCAGAATTCACCCCTCCACTTT. Its translation: CSAPPGRASQNSPLHF.

This clonotype has a handful of counts. The genes are TRBV12-3 or TRBV12-4 and TRBJ1-3, with TRBD1 matching 8 bases. This CDR3 comprises 16 residues. The trim removed 5 bases at V and 3 bases at J, leaving 9 bases unmatched. The CDR3 loop reads CASSITQGAGGNTIYF. As DNA, the CDR3 is TGTGCCAGCAGTATTACGCAGGGGGCAGGTGGAAACACCATATATTTT.

The chain has TRBV7-2 and TRBJ2-1; TRBD1 is a possible D gene (6 bases). Trimming removed 5 bases at V and 5 bases at J, with 16 bases between. The CDR3 sequence is 15 residues long. The germline V gene encodes CDR1 SGHTA and CDR2 FQGNSA. CDR3 in DNA: TGTGCCAGCAGCCCCGGGCAGGGGATCGACAATGAGCAGTTCTTC. Encoded protein: CASSPGQGIDNEQFF. The entire variable domain, with the rest obtained from reference TRBV7-2 and TRBJ2-1, is as follows: GAGVSQSPSNKVTEKGKDVELRCDPISGHTALYWYRQSLGQGLEFLIYFQGNSAPDKSGLPSDRFSAERTGGSVSTLTIQRTQQEDSAVYLCASSPGQGIDNEQFFGPGTRLTVL.

This clonotype was counted many times. V is TRBV20-1 and J is TRBJ1-6; the D gene is possibly TRBD1 (5 bases). The CDR3 sequence is 13 residues long. Germline assignment: CDR1 DFQATT and CDR2 SNEGSKA (reference sequence). Trimming shortened V by 6 bases and J by 7 bases, and 13 bases separated the two germline ends. The CDR3 sequence is CSAVPQGNSPLHF. The CDR3 DNA reads as TGCAGTGCCGTGCCGCAGGGAAATTCACCCCTCCACTTT.

At least ten counts were recorded for this clonotype. V usage is TRBV19 and J usage is TRBJ2-3; D gene ambiguous. There are 13 residues in the CDR3. CDR1 is LNHDA and CDR2 is SQIVND in the germline V gene (reference sequence). The V gene lost 8 bases and the J gene lost 6 bases, with 15 bases spanning the gap. The DNA for the CDR3 is TGTGCCAGTGCTTGGGGTAACACGGATACGCAGTATTTT. This sequence encodes CASAWGNTDTQYF.

This clonotype was counted only a few times. The chain has TRBV20-1 and TRBJ2-5; D may be TRBD1 or TRBD2 (5 bases each). Germline V gene data show CDR1 as DFQATT and CDR2 as SNEGSKA (reference sequence). The CDR3 extends over 14 amino acids. With 5 bases removed from V and 2 bases from J, the gap between germline ends came to 15 bases. The CDR3 sequence is CSASPGTLQETQYF. The CDR3, as DNA: TGCAGTGCTTCCCCCGGGACCCTTCAAGAGACCCAGTACTTC.

There are many counts of this clonotype. In nucleotides, the CDR3 is TGTGCCAGCAGCCTCGCGAGGTGGGGGTCGATAGAGACCCAGTACTTC. Its protein is CASSLARWGSIETQYF. V is TRBV7-2 and J is TRBJ2-5; either TRBD1 or TRBD2 may fit D (5 bases each). CDR1 is SGHTA, CDR2 FQGNSA, per germline. This CDR3 is 16 amino acids long. The V gene lost 5 bases and the J gene lost 4 bases, with 20 bases spanning the gap.

V and J are TRBV9 and TRBJ2-1; D not certain. Trimming shortened V by 0 bases and J by 7 bases, and 8 bases separated the two germline ends. CDR1 is SGDLS and CDR2 is YYNGEE in the germline V gene. CDR3 length equals 13 residues. The CDR3 sequence: CASSVAPMNEQFF. The CDR3 nucleotides read TGTGCCAGCAGCGTAGCGCCTATGAATGAGCAGTTCTTC.

CDR3 residues: CSGLGFQNTEAFF. The CDR3 coding sequence is TGCAGCGGATTAGGGTTTCAGAACACTGAAGCTTTCTTT. The rearrangement links TRBV29-1 to TRBJ1-1; D gene ambiguous. The ends were cut back, 7 bases at V and 1 base at J, with 13 bases in the middle. The length of the CDR3 is 13 residues. Germline values: CDR1 SQVTM, CDR2 ANQGSEA.

This clonotype was found many times. The CDR3 region is CASSLTDREDEQYF. In DNA, the CDR3 is TGTGCCAGCAGCTTAACCGACAGGGAAGACGAGCAGTACTTC. This chain joins TRBV7-9 and TRBJ2-7; TRBD1 matches 7 bases. Trimming took 2 bases from V and 5 from J; bases not matched to a gene: 6. Germline-derived CDR1 and CDR2 are SEHNR and FQNEAQ (reference sequence). This CDR3 spans 14 amino acids.

This clonotype was seen a handful of times. This chain connects TRBV11-2 to TRBJ1-1; D is uncertain. The germline V and J ends were trimmed by 8 bases and 2 bases, with 15 bases remaining between them. The CDR3 contains 14 residues. Per germline, CDR1 SGHAT and CDR2 FQNNGV. The DNA for the CDR3 is TGTGCCAGCGCTACCTGGGCGGACAACACTGAAGCTTTCTTT. It specifies CASATWADNTEAFF.

This clonotype was found a few times. The V and J genes are TRBV6-1 and TRBJ1-5; D unclear. CDR3 length: 14 amino acids. Between the trimmed V and J ends, which lost 7 bases and 7 bases, there was a span of 17 bases. Germline lookup yields CDR1 MNHNS and CDR2 SASEGT. This chain's CDR3 is CASTEDPPAQPQHF. CDR3 in DNA: TGTGCCAGCACCGAAGACCCCCCGGCCCAGCCCCAGCATTTT.

The V call is TRBV29-1, the J call TRBJ1-1; D is unresolved. Trimming removed 7 bases at V and 0 bases at J, with 9 bases between. Per germline, CDR1 SQVTM and CDR2 ANQGSEA. This CDR3 spans 12 amino acids. The CDR3 spells CSGIQLNTEAFF. In DNA form, the CDR3 reads TGCAGCGGTATTCAGTTGAACACTGAAGCTTTCTTT.

This sequence joins TRBV5-4 and TRBJ2-2, with 10 bases lining up with TRBD2. V was clipped by 10 bases and J by 5 bases; unmatched bases: 11. This CDR3 region has 15 residues. Germline lookup yields CDR1 SGHNT and CDR2 YYREEE (reference sequence). The CDR3 DNA follows: TGTGCCGCCGGGAGCGGGGGGGCCGGGACCGGGGAGCTGTTTTTT. Protein: CAAGSGGAGTGELFF.

This clonotype was seen repeatedly, ten times or more. The rearrangement joins TRBV11-2 to TRBJ2-2; 12 nucleotides agree with TRBD2. CDR3 length: 14 residues. Germline loops: CDR1 SGHAT, CDR2 FQNNGV. V lost 7 bases and J lost 6; bases outside the gene matches: 3. The CDR3 protein is CASTGLAGPGELFF. CDR3 coding DNA: TGTGCCAGCACGGGACTAGCGGGTCCCGGGGAGCTGTTTTTT.

The chain recombines TRBV10-3 with TRBJ1-4, with TRBD1 matching 10 bases. V dropped 5 bases and J dropped 3; count of bases not matched to a gene: 6. The CDR3 is 16 residues long. CDR1 and CDR2 (germline): ENHRY, SYGVKD. CDR3 in amino acids: CAISPGQGRANEKLFF. The CDR3 DNA is TGTGCCATCAGTCCGGGACAGGGGCGGGCTAATGAAAAACTGTTTTTT.